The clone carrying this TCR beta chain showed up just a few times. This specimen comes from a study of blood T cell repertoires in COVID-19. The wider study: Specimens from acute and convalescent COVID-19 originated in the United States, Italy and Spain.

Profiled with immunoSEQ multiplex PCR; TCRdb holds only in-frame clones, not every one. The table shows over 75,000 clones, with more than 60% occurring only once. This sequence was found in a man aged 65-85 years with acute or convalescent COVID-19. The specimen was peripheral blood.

The CDR3 region is CASSPGQGYSYNEQFF. The CDR3 nucleotides read TGTGCCAGCAGCCCGGGACAGGGATATTCCTACAATGAGCAGTTCTTC. The chain joins TRBV5-8 to TRBJ2-1; 9 bases match TRBD1. The germline CDR1 and CDR2 sequences are SGHTS and YDEGEE. V trimming: 4 bases; J trimming: 1 base; junction bases outside the gene matches: 6. The CDR3 is 16 residues long.